The TCR beta chain described here comes from a study of technical replicates of blood from a handful of donors. Libraries were prepared by immunoSEQ multiplex PCR; TCRdb keeps only in-frame clonotypes and omits some of them. The sample carries under 75,000 clones, 90% to 95% recorded once. Germline V gene lookup returns CDR1 LNHNV and CDR2 YYDKDF (reference sequence). The CDR3 totals 14 residues. With 0 bases removed from V and 1 base from J, the gap between germline ends came to 6 bases. The rearrangement uses TRBV15 and TRBJ1-1; unclear D gene. The receptor was isolated from a human donor in good health. Some clones in this sample may be carry-over from other donors' samples. The sample comprised PBMCs. DNA of the CDR3: TGTGCCACCAGCAGAGAGAGAGGGAACACTGAAGCTTTCTTT. This translates into CATSRERGNTEAFF.